The next 3 T cell receptor beta chains were all read from a single sample in a study of blood T cells in healthy people across ages. Primed by a sample-barcoded 5' primer and a J-beta primer mix, a second PCR proceeded for 7 to 11 cycles. Each CDR3 protein gets one entry after TCRdb re-called the 5' RACE reads with MiXCR. The sample consists of some 1.7 million distinct CDR3 sequences, approximately 30% of them appearing once. The specimen was blood. These receptors came from a woman between 25 and 40 years old in good health.

This clonotype turned up a few times. The rearrangement uses TRBV28 and TRBJ1-2; 8 bases align to TRBD1. V shed 3 bases and J 9 bases; nucleotides not matched to a gene: 3. This CDR3 is built from 12 residues. Germline V gene data show CDR1 as MDHEN and CDR2 as SYDVKM. CDR3 region: CASSFGQGSYTF. CDR3 DNA sequence: TGTGCCAGCAGTTTCGGACAGGGCAGCTACACCTTC.

This clonotype came up a few times. The chain joins TRBV3-1 to TRBJ1-2; the D is unclear. The CDR3 loop spans 14 amino acids. The germline V gene has CDR1 LGHDT and CDR2 YNNKEL (reference sequence). V gave up 2 bases and J gave up 8 bases, with 15 bases separating them. CDR3 coding DNA: TGTGCCAGCAGCCAATACAGCATAGGACGGGGCTACACCTTC. This codes for CASSQYSIGRGYTF.

The chain links TRBV28 to TRBJ2-3; D might be TRBD2 (6 bases). Looked up from germline, CDR1 is MDHEN and CDR2 is SYDVKM. Trimming removed 1 base from V and 6 bases from J, with 20 bases in between. This CDR3 is built from 17 residues. The CDR3 protein is CASSLLSGRGLRDTQYF. DNA for the CDR3: TGTGCCAGCAGTTTATTATCAGGGCGGGGCCTTAGGGATACGCAGTATTTT.